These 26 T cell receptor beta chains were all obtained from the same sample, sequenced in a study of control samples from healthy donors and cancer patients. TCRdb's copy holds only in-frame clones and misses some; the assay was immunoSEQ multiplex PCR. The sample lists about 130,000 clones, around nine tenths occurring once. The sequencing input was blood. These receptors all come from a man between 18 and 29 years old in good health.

The CDR3 DNA reads as TGTGCTAGTGGTTCCAGGATCACGGGCCGGGGGAACACTGAAGCTTTCTTT. Translating it yields CASGSRITGRGNTEAFF. V gene TRBV12-5 combines with J gene TRBJ1-1; unclear D gene. Germline V gene data show CDR1 as LGHNT and CDR2 as FRNRAP. This CDR3 region has 17 residues. Between the trimmed V and J ends, which lost 4 bases and 1 base, there was a span of 19 bases.

CDR3 region: CASSPQETQYF. The CDR3 DNA reads as TGTGCCAGCAGCCCCCAAGAGACCCAGTACTTC. This sequence joins TRBV9 and TRBJ2-5; D call uncertain. V lost 4 bases and J 1 base, leaving 2 bases between the germline ends. The CDR3 runs to 11 residues. In germline, CDR1 is SGDLS, CDR2 YYNGEE.

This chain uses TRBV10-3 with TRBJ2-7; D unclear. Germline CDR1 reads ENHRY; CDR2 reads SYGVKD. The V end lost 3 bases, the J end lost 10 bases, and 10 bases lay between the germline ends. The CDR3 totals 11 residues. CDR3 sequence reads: CAISDGEPQYF. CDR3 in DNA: TGTGCCATCAGTGATGGAGAGCCCCAGTACTTC.

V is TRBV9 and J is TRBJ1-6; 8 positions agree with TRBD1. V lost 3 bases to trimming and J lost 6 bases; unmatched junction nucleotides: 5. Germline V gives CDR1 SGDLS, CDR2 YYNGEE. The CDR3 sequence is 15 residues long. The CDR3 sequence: CASSASDRVNSPLHF. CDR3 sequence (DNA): TGTGCCAGCAGCGCCTCGGACAGGGTTAATTCACCCCTCCACTTT.

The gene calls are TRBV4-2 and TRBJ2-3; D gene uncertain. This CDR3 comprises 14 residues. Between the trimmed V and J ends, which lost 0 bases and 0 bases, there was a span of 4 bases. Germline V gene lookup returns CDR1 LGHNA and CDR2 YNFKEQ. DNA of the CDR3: TGTGCCAGCAGCCAAGATCGCAGCACAGATACGCAGTATTTT. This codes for CASSQDRSTDTQYF.

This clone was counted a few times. CDR3 loop: CASSQGSYEQYF. Written as DNA, the CDR3 is TGTGCCAGCAGCCAAGGGTCCTACGAGCAGTACTTC. The chain has TRBV4-2 and TRBJ2-7, with unresolved D. CDR1 is LGHNA and CDR2 is YNFKEQ in the germline V gene. The V and J ends lost 1 base and 1 base respectively, with 2 bases between them. This CDR3 has 12 amino acids.

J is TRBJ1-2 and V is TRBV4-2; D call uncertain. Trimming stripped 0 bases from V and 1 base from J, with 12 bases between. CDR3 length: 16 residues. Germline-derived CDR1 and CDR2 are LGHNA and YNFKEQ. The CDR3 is CASSQDSGQDNYGYTF. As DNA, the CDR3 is TGTGCCAGCAGCCAAGATAGCGGGCAAGATAACTATGGCTACACCTTC.

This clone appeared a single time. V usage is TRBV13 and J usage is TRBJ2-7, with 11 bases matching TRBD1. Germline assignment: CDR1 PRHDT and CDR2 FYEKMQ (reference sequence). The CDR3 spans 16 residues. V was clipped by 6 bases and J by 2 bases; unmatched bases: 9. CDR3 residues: CASSQVWDRGTYEQYF. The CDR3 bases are TGTGCCAGCAGTCAAGTCTGGGACAGGGGGACCTACGAGCAGTACTTC.

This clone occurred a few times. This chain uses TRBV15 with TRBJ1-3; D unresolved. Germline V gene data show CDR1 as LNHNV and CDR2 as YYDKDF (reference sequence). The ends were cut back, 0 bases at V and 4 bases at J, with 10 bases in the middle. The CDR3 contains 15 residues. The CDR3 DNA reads TGTGCCACCAGCAGAGATCGTGTAGGGGGAAACACCATATATTTT. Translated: CATSRDRVGGNTIYF.

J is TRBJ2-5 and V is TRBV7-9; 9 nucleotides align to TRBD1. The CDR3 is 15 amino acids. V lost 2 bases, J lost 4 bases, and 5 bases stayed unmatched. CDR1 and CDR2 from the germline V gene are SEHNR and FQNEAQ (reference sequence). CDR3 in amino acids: CASSLTGGVVETQYF. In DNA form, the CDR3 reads TGTGCCAGCAGCTTAACAGGGGGCGTCGTAGAGACCCAGTACTTC.

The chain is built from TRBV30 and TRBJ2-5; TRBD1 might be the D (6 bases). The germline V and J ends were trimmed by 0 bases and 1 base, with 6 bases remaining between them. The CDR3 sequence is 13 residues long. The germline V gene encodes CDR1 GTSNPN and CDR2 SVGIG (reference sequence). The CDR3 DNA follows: TGTGCCTGGAGTGTGGGGGCCCAAGAGACCCAGTACTTC. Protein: CAWSVGAQETQYF.

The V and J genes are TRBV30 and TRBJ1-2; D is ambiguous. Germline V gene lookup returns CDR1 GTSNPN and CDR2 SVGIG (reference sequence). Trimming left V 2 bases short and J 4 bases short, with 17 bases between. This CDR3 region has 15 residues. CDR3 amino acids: CAWSITPGTFYGYTF. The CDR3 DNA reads TGTGCCTGGAGTATTACGCCCGGTACCTTCTATGGCTACACCTTC.

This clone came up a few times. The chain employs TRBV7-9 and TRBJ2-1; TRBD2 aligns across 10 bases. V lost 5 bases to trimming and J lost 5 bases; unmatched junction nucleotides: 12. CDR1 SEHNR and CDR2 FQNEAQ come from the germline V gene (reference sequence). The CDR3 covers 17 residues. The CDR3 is CASSVGLAEYINNEQFF. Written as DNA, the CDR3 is TGTGCCAGCAGCGTCGGACTAGCGGAGTACATTAACAATGAGCAGTTCTTC.

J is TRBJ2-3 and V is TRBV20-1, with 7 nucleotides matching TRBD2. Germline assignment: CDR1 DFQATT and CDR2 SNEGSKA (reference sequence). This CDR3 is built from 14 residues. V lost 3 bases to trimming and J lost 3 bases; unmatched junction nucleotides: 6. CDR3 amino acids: CSASRGGATDTQYF. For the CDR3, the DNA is TGCAGTGCTAGTCGCGGGGGAGCGACAGATACGCAGTATTTT.

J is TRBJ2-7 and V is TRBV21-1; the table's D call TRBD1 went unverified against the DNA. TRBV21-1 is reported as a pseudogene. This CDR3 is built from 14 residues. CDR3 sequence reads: CASSDRQGICEQYV. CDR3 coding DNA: TGTGCCAGCAGCGACCGACAGGGGATATGCGAGCAGTACGTC.

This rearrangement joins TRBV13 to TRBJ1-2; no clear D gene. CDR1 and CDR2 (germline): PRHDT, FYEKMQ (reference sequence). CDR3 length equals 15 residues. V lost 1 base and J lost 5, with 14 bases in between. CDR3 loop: CASSLERGSRYGYTF. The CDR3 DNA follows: TGTGCCAGCAGCTTAGAGCGGGGATCCCGTTATGGCTACACCTTC.

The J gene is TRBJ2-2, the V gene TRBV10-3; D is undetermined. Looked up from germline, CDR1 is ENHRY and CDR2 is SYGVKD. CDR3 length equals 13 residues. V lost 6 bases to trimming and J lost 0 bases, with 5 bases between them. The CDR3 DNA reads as TGTGCCATCAGGCTAACGAACACCGGGGAGCTGTTTTTT. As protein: CAIRLTNTGELFF.

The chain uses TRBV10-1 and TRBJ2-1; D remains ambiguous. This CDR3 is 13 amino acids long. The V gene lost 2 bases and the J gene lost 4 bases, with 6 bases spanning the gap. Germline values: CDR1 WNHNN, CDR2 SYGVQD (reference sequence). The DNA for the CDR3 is TGCGCCAGCAGTGAGACAAGGTACAATGAGCAGTTCTTC. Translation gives CASSETRYNEQFF.

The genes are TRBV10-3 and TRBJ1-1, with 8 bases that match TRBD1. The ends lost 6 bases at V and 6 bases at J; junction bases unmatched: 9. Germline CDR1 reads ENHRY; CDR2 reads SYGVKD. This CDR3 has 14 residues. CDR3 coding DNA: TGTGCCATCAGCCAGGGGGCGTTGGACGCTGAAGCTTTCTTT. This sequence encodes CAISQGALDAEAFF.

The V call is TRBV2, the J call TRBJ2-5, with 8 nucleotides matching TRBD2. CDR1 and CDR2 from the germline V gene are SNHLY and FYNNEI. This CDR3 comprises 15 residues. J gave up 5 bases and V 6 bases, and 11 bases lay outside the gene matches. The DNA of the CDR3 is TGTGCCAGCAGCCCCGGGACTAGGGGGGCGGAGACCCAGTACTTC. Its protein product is CASSPGTRGAETQYF.

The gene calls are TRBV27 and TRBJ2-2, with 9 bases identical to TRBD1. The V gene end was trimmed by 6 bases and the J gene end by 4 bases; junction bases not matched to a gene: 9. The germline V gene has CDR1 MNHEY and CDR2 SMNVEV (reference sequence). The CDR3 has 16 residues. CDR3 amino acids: CASRQATGGGTGELFF. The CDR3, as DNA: TGTGCCAGCAGACAAGCGACAGGGGGAGGCACCGGGGAGCTGTTTTTT.

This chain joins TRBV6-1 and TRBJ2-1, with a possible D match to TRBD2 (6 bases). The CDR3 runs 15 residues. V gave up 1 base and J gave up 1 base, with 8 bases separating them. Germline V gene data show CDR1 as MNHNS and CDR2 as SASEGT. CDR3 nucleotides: TGTGCCAGCAGTGAAGTGGGACTTTCCTACAATGAGCAGTTCTTC. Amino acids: CASSEVGLSYNEQFF.

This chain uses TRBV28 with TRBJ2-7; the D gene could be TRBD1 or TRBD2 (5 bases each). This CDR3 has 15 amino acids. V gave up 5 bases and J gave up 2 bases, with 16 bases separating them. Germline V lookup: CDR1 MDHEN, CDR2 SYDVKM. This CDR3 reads CASSGRDGGTYEQYF. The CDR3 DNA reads TGTGCCAGCAGTGGCCGGGACGGAGGCACCTACGAGCAGTACTTC.

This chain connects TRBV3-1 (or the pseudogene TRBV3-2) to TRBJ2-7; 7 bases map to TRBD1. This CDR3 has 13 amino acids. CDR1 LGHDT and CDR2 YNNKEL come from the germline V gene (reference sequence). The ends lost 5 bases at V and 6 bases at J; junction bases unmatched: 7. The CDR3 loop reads CASSDDRVVEQYF. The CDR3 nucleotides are TGTGCCAGCAGCGACGACAGGGTTGTCGAGCAGTACTTC.

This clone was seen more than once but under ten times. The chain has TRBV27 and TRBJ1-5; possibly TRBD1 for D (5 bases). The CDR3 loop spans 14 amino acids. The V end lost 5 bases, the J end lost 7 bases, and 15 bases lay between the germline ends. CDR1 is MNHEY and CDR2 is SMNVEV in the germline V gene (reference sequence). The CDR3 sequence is CASSLQGFNQPQHF. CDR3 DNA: TGTGCCAGCAGTCTCCAGGGATTTAACCAGCCCCAGCATTTT.

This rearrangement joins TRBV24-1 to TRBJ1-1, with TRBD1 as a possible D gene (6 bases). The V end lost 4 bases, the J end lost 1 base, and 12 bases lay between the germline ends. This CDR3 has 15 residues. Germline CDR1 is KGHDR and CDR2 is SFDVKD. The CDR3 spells CATSDSRGPNTEAFF. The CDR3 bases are TGTGCCACCAGTGACAGCAGGGGCCCGAACACTGAAGCTTTCTTT.